This TCR beta chain comes out of a study of CD8+ T cells in alopecia areata. As concerns this clone: Its antigen is not identified. The gene names here belong to mouse. The CDR3 is cut off 4 residues early in the read; its end comes from the germline J gene. Other nucleotide sequences in the sample specify the same CDR3.

In each case, RNA was isolated and then reverse transcribed into cDNA as the sequencing template. Assay used: immunoSEQ multiplex PCR; TCRdb lists only in-frame clones, some missing. The sample has 250,000 or so clones, none seen only once; the top ten hold less than 1.5%. The germline V gene has CDR1 LGHNA and CDR2 YNLKQL (reference sequence). The CDR3 spans 14 residues. V was pared by 3 bases and J by 0 bases, with 1 base of the junction left unmatched. Study-level points and caveats: Scalp sample data also include resident alphabeta T cells from normal skin. Researchers report lesional scalp, most notably alopecia totalis/universalis, outstripped normal scalp in clonality.

The authors sorted pooled cutaneous lymph node cells using CD4, CD8alpha, NKG2D, NKG2ACE and other markers. The sequence was obtained from a C3H/HeJ mouse with alopecia areata. The MHC haplotype of this mouse line is H2-k. Sequencing input: CD4+ T cells sorted from a lymph node. The V gene is TRBV5, the J gene TRBJ2-7; 8 bases map to TRBD2. The part of the CDR3 DNA that was read is TGTGCCAGCAGCCAGGACTGGGTCTCCTAT. It yields the protein CASSQDWVSY. From start to end, the CDR3 is CASSQDWVSYEQYF.